The 18 T cell receptor beta chains given below trace back to one sample, sequenced in a study of identical twins. Via MiXCR, TCRdb re-called the 5' RACE reads, giving one row per CDR3 protein. The data hold under 300,000 distinct CDR3 sequences, with approximately 8.3% observed a single time. These data are also associated with another study on yellow fever vaccine responses in identical twins.

Sequencing used CD8+ T cells sorted from blood. Receptors originate from a woman aged 18-29 years in good health.

The J gene is TRBJ2-7, the V gene TRBV9, with 10 nucleotides matching TRBD1. Looked up from germline, CDR1 is SGDLS and CDR2 is YYNGEE. V was clipped by 2 bases and J by 2 bases; unmatched bases: 7. CDR3 size: 16 residues. The CDR3 coding sequence is TGTGCCAGCAGCGTTCGGGACAGGGGCTCGCCCTACGAGCAGTACTTC. Translation: CASSVRDRGSPYEQYF. The full variable domain, completed using reference TRBV9 and TRBJ2-7, is DSGVTQTPKHLITATGQRVTLRCSPRSGDLSVYWYQQSLDQGLQFLIQYYNGEERAKGNILERFSAQQFPDLHSELNLSSLELGDSALYFCASSVRDRGSPYEQYFGPGTRLTVT.

This chain uses TRBV15 with TRBJ1-1; D ambiguous. The CDR3 is 12 amino acids. Germline V CDR1 and CDR2: LNHNV, YYDKDF (reference sequence). Trimming took 0 bases from V and 6 from J, leaving 5 bases between them. DNA of the CDR3: TGTGCCACCAGCAGAGATTCGGCTGAAGCTTTCTTT. Its protein product is CATSRDSAEAFF.

In its sample, this clonotype was seen many times. The chain carries TRBV12-3 or TRBV12-4 and TRBJ2-2; D is unresolved. Trimming took off 2 bases at V and 6 bases at J, with 10 bases between the two ends. The CDR3 is 14 residues long. Here the CDR3 DNA reads TGTGCCAGCAGTTTAATGGGTGGCGCCGGGGAGCTGTTTTTT. As protein: CASSLMGGAGELFF.

This chain links TRBV7-9 with TRBJ2-7, with 9 bases matching TRBD2. The trim removed 2 bases at V and 7 bases at J, leaving 6 bases unmatched. Germline-derived CDR1 and CDR2 are SEHNR and FQNEAQ (reference sequence). The CDR3 sequence is 14 residues long. This CDR3 is CASSLTAGGEEQYF. In DNA form, the CDR3 reads TGTGCCAGCAGCTTAACTGCGGGAGGGGAGGAGCAGTACTTC.

This clonotype was counted many times. The J gene is TRBJ2-7, the V gene TRBV28; possible D gene TRBD1, 7 bases. Germline V gene sequence: CDR1 MDHEN, CDR2 SYDVKM. V was shortened by 6 bases and J by 3 bases, with 18 bases between the two germline ends. This CDR3 has 15 residues. CDR3 sequence: CASSPVEGANYEQYF. For the CDR3, the DNA is TGTGCCAGCAGCCCGGTGGAGGGGGCTAACTACGAGCAGTACTTC.

This clonotype was counted only a few times. The gene calls are TRBV6-1 and TRBJ2-1, with D possibly matching TRBD1 (5 bases). The germline V gene encodes CDR1 MNHNS and CDR2 SASEGT. The CDR3 totals 14 residues. V lost 6 bases and J 9 bases, leaving 18 bases between the germline ends. The CDR3 loop reads CASRNRGALGEQFF. The CDR3 bases are TGTGCCAGCAGGAACCGTGGGGCATTGGGTGAGCAGTTCTTC.

This clonotype was seen more than once but under ten times. The rearrangement joins TRBV3-1 to TRBJ1-2, with 11 positions matching TRBD1. The V segment lost 0 bases and the J segment 7 bases; nucleotides outside the gene matches: 7. The CDR3 extends over 16 amino acids. Germline loops: CDR1 LGHDT, CDR2 YNNKEL (reference sequence). CDR3 bases: TGTGCCAGCAGCCAAGATGGAGGGACAGGGGGAATTGGCTACACCTTC. This sequence encodes CASSQDGGTGGIGYTF.

In its sample, this clonotype was seen a few times. This chain's CDR3 is CAWSVQQEKYSNQPQHF. DNA for the CDR3: TGTGCCTGGAGTGTCCAACAGGAGAAATATAGCAATCAGCCCCAGCATTTT. V and J are TRBV30 and TRBJ1-5; tentatively, D is TRBD1 (5 bases). Trimming removed 0 bases from V and 0 bases from J, with 15 bases in between. Germline-derived CDR1 and CDR2 are GTSNPN and SVGIG (reference sequence). This CDR3 comprises 17 residues.

This clonotype has only a few counts. The chain recombines TRBV12-3 or TRBV12-4 with TRBJ2-7; 9 bases agree with TRBD1. Trimming cost V 7 bases and J 6 bases; bases outside gene matches: 10. The CDR3 sequence is 14 residues long. CDR3 loop: CASTWGQGLTEQYF. CDR3 nucleotide sequence: TGTGCCAGCACCTGGGGACAGGGCCTCACCGAGCAGTACTTC.

This CDR3 is CASSQADSEYNEQFF. As DNA, the CDR3 is TGTGCCAGCAGCCAAGCCGACAGCGAGTACAATGAGCAGTTCTTC. This chain joins TRBV4-2 and TRBJ2-1; perhaps TRBD1 as D (5 bases). Trimming took off 1 base at V and 4 bases at J, with 11 bases between the two ends. CDR3 length: 15 residues. In germline, CDR1 is LGHNA, CDR2 YNFKEQ.

This clonotype was recorded at least ten times. The CDR3 here is CASSLAVSLDPYNEQFF. In DNA, the CDR3 is TGCGCCAGCAGCTTGGCCGTGAGCCTGGACCCCTACAATGAGCAGTTCTTC. The chain couples TRBV5-1 to TRBJ2-1; unclear D gene. This CDR3 comprises 17 residues. CDR1 is SGHRS and CDR2 is YFSETQ in the germline V gene. V was clipped by 0 bases and J by 2 bases, with 15 bases between them.

This clonotype was seen many times. The rearrangement joins TRBV29-1 to TRBJ2-1, with 11 bases that match TRBD1. CDR1 is SQVTM, CDR2 ANQGSEA, per germline. The CDR3 length is 14 residues. Germline trimming cut 3 bases from V and 9 bases from J; bases unmatched to any gene: 7. The CDR3 loop is CSVDMGQGVGEQFF. In DNA form, the CDR3 reads TGCAGCGTTGATATGGGACAGGGGGTTGGTGAGCAGTTCTTC.

In this sample, this clonotype turned up many times. The chain has TRBV20-1 and TRBJ2-7; 9 bases agree with TRBD2. The CDR3 covers 14 residues. CDR1 DFQATT and CDR2 SNEGSKA come from the germline V gene (reference sequence). V shed 7 bases, J shed 4 bases, and the junction held 11 bases outside the gene matches. DNA for the CDR3: TGCAGTGGCTTATTGGCGGGAGGGATATACGAGCAGTACTTC. It yields the protein CSGLLAGGIYEQYF.

In this sample, this clonotype turned up many times. This sequence joins TRBV29-1 and TRBJ2-7; 9 bases map to TRBD1. This CDR3 is built from 14 residues. The J segment lost 7 bases and the V segment lost 4 bases, leaving 11 bases of the junction unmatched. Germline-derived CDR1 and CDR2 are SQVTM and ANQGSEA. CDR3 region: CSVVARDRAHEQYF. In DNA form, the CDR3 reads TGCAGCGTTGTGGCCCGGGACAGGGCTCATGAGCAGTACTTC.

The chain links TRBV5-1 to TRBJ2-7, with D perhaps TRBD2 (7 bases). Trimming pared 1 base from V and 6 bases from J, leaving 14 bases between. Germline CDR1 reads SGHRS; CDR2 reads YFSETQ. The CDR3 consists of 14 residues. Here the CDR3 reads CASSLTGGALEQYF. The CDR3 region has the DNA TGCGCCAGCAGCTTGACGGGGGGCGCACTCGAGCAGTACTTC.

This clonotype was found many times. The V gene is TRBV12-3 or TRBV12-4, the J gene TRBJ2-3, with D unclear. V lost 2 bases and J lost 1, with 10 bases in between. There are 15 residues in the CDR3. CDR3: CASSLLGWGTDTQYF. The CDR3 DNA reads TGTGCCAGCAGTTTACTAGGTTGGGGCACAGATACGCAGTATTTT.

In this sample, this clonotype turned up many times. The chain joins TRBV5-6 to TRBJ1-1; D is ambiguous. This CDR3 has 14 amino acids. The V end lost 0 bases, the J end lost 3 bases, and 9 bases lay between the germline ends. From germline, CDR1 is SGHDT and CDR2 YYEEEE. CDR3 nucleotide sequence: TGTGCCAGCAGCTTGGCTGGCGGGGACACTGAAGCTTTCTTT. This sequence encodes CASSLAGGDTEAFF.

This clonotype was found a few times. The chain joins TRBV6-1 to TRBJ2-1; 9 positions match TRBD1. After removal of 6 bases from V and 3 bases from J, the junction contained 6 bases not matched to a gene. The V gene's germline CDR1 is MNHNS and CDR2 SASEGT. The CDR3 loop spans 15 amino acids. This chain's CDR3 is CASRTGQGIYNEQFF. In DNA, the CDR3 is TGTGCCAGCAGAACGGGACAGGGAATCTACAATGAGCAGTTCTTC.